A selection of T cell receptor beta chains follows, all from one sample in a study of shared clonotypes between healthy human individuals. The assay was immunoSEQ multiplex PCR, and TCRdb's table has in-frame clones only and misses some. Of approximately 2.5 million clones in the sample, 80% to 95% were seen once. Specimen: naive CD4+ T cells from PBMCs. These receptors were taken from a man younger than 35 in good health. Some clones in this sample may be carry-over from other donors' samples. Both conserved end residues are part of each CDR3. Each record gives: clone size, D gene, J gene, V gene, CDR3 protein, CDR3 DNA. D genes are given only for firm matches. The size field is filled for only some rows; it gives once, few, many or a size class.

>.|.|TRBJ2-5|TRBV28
CASSLRDTQETQYF
TGTGCCAGCAGTTTAAGGGACACCCAAGAGACCCAGTACTTC
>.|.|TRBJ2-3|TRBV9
CASSDQIADTQYF
TGTGCCAGCAGCGACCAAATCGCAGATACGCAGTATTTT
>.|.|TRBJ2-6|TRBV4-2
CASSQAPPSGANVLTF
TGTGCCAGCAGCCAAGCCCCGCCCTCTGGGGCCAACGTCCTGACTTTC
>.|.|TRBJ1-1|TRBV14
CASSPIMLNTEAFF
TGTGCCAGCAGTCCTATTATGTTGAACACTGAAGCTTTCTTT
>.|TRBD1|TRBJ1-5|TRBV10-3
CAISEGRGSQPQHF
TGTGCCATCAGTGAGGGCAGGGGGTCGCAGCCCCAGCATTTT
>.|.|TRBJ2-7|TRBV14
CASSQLEGAAMYEQYF
TGTGCCAGCAGCCAGTTGGAGGGGGCGGCGATGTACGAGCAGTACTTC
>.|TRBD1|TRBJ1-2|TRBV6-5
CASSTGGTNYGYTF
TGTGCCAGCAGTACAGGGGGCACTAACTATGGCTACACCTTC
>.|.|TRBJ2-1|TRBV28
CASSRGGGQYNEQFF
TGTGCCAGCAGCCGTGGTGGGGGACAATACAATGAGCAGTTCTTC
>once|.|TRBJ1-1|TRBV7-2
CASSFARGTEAFF
TGTGCCAGCAGCTTTGCCAGGGGAACTGAAGCTTTCTTT
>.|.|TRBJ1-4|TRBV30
CAWSVGVLSTNEKLFF
TGTGCCTGGAGTGTGGGTGTCCTCTCAACTAATGAAAAACTGTTTTTT
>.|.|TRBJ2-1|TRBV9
CASSGMVGGNEQFF
TGTGCCAGCAGCGGGATGGTGGGCGGCAATGAGCAGTTCTTC
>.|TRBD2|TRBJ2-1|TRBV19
CASKGAGASYNEQFF
TGTGCCAGCAAGGGAGCGGGAGCTTCCTACAATGAGCAGTTCTTC
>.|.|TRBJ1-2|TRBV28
CASSPRGFISGYTF
TGTGCCAGCAGCCCCCGGGGCTTCATATCTGGCTACACCTTC
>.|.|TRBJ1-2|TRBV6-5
CASSTGGGYTF
TGTGCCAGCAGCACGGGGGGTGGCTACACCTTC
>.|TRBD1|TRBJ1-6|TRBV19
CASNWTGSSSLHF
TGTGCCAGTAATTGGACAGGCAGTTCGTCCCTCCACTTT
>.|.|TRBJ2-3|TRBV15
CATSMEHKGDTQYF
TGTGCCACCAGCATGGAGCACAAGGGGGATACGCAGTATTTT
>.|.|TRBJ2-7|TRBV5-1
CASSRGQDPTYEQYF
TGCGCCAGCAGCCGCGGTCAGGACCCAACCTACGAGCAGTACTTC
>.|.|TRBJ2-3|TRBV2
CASSDQGWSTDTQYF
TGTGCCAGCAGTGACCAAGGGTGGAGCACAGATACGCAGTATTTT
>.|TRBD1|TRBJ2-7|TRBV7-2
CASSSRDSPYEQYF
TGTGCCAGCAGCTCACGGGACAGTCCCTACGAGCAGTACTTC
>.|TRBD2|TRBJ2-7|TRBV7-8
CASSPRTSVSYEQYF
TGTGCCAGCAGCCCCCGGACTAGCGTCTCCTACGAGCAGTACTTC
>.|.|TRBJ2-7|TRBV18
CASSPQENGEQYF
TGTGCCAGCTCACCCCAGGAGAATGGCGAGCAGTACTTC
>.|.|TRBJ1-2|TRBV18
CASSPGRGNYGYTF
TGTGCCAGCTCACCCGGGAGGGGAAACTATGGCTACACCTTC
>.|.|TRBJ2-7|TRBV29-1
CSVGVQVNSYEQYF
TGCAGCGTTGGGGTCCAGGTAAACTCCTACGAGCAGTACTTC
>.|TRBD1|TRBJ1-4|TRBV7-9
CASSPRGHLNEKLFF
TGTGCCAGCAGCCCAAGGGGGCACCTGAATGAAAAACTGTTTTTT
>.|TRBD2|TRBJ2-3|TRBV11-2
CASSRVAGATDTQYF
TGTGCCAGCAGCCGAGTAGCGGGAGCTACAGATACGCAGTATTTT
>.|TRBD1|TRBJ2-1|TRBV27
CASSSRQGSYNEQFF
TGTGCCAGCAGTTCCCGACAGGGGAGCTACAATGAGCAGTTCTTC
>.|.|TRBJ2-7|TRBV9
CASSVLSGYEQYF
TGTGCCAGCAGCGTACTTAGTGGGTACGAGCAGTACTTC
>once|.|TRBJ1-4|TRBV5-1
CASSPQWGNEKLFF
TGCGCCAGCAGCCCCCAGTGGGGTAATGAAAAACTGTTTTTT
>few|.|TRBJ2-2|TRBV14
CASSQMVLGGELFF
TGTGCCAGCAGCCAAATGGTCCTTGGCGGGGAGCTGTTTTTT
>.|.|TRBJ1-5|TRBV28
CASSALRTALNQPQHF
TGTGCCAGCAGTGCACTAAGGACAGCCTTAAATCAGCCCCAGCATTTT
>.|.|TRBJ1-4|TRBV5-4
CASSEGQRNEKLFF
TGTGCCAGCAGCGAAGGACAAAGGAATGAAAAACTGTTTTTT
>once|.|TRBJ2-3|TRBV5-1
CASSFDQGVTDTQYF
TGCGCCAGCAGCTTCGACCAGGGAGTAACAGATACGCAGTATTTT
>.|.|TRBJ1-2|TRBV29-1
CSVESGHNYGYTF
TGCAGCGTTGAAAGCGGTCATAACTATGGCTACACCTTC
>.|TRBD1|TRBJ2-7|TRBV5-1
CASSNAGTGVYEQYF
TGCGCCAGCAGTAATGCCGGGACAGGGGTGTACGAGCAGTACTTC
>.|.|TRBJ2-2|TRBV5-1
CASSLPAGIDTGELFF
TGCGCCAGCAGCTTACCAGCGGGCATAGACACCGGGGAGCTGTTTTTT
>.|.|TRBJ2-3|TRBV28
CASSLAGVGTDTQYF
TGTGCCAGCAGTTTAGCAGGGGTGGGCACAGATACGCAGTATTTT
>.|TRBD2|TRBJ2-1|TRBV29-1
CSVGGTIHASEQFF
TGCAGCGTGGGCGGGACTATCCACGCGAGCGAGCAGTTCTTC
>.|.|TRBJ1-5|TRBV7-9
CASSLTYSDQPQHF
TGTGCCAGCAGCTTAACTTACTCCGATCAGCCCCAGCATTTT
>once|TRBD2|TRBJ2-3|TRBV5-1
CASSLLASGSGDTQYF
TGCGCCAGCAGCTTGTTGGCTAGCGGGAGTGGAGATACGCAGTATTTT
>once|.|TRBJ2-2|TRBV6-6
CASSYFMGEGGELFF
TGTGCCAGCAGTTACTTTATGGGGGAAGGCGGGGAGCTGTTTTTT
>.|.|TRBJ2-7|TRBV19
CASSISQGVLDNEQYF
TGTGCCAGTAGTATTTCGCAAGGGGTCCTAGACAACGAGCAGTACTTC
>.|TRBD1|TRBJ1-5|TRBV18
CASSARDRYGGDQPQHF
TGTGCCAGCTCCGCCCGGGACAGGTACGGGGGCGATCAGCCCCAGCATTTT
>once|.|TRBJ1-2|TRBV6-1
CASMAASVYGYTF
TGTGCCAGCATGGCGGCGTCCGTCTATGGCTACACCTTC